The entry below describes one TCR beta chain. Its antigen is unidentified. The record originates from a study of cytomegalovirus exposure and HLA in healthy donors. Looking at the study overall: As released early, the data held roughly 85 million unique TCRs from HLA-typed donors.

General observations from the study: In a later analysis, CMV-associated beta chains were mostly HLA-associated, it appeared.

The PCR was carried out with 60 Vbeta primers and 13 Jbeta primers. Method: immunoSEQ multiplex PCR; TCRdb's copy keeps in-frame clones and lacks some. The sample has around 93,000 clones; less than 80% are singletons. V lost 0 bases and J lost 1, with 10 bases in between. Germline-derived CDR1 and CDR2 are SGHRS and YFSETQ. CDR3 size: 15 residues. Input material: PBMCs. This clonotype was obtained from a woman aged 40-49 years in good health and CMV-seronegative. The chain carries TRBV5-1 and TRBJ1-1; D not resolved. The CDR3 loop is CASSLDARRNTEAFF. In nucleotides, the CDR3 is TGCGCCAGCAGCTTGGATGCCCGGAGGAACACTGAAGCTTTCTTT.